This TCR beta chain was captured in a study of regulatory T cells in long-lasting Graves disease. For the study at large: Antithyroid drugs had been taken by newly diagnosed Graves' patients for under 3 months.

The ends lost 4 bases at V and 3 bases at J; junction bases unmatched: 3. The germline V gene has CDR1 SGHRS and CDR2 YFSETQ. CDR3 size: 14 residues. This clonotype occurred many times. Indicated time point: newly diagnosed GD, antithyroid drugs for less than 3 months. From RNA extracted from PBMCs, the TCR library was made. Researchers made TCR beta libraries by using iRepertoire HTBI primers and running Arm-PCR on CDR3 regions. TCRdb reanalysed the multiplex PCR reads using MiXCR and keeps one entry per CDR3 protein. The table records 300,000 to 400,000 distinct CDR3 sequences, around 15% of them present only once.

The sequence was collected from a female donor with Graves disease. The input for sequencing was peripheral blood mononuclear cells (PBMCs), taken at new diagnosis, from a patient treated with antithyroid drugs. The chain uses TRBV5-1 and TRBJ2-5, with 10 bases matching TRBD1. The CDR3 spells CASSHGTGEETQYF. The DNA for the CDR3 is TGCGCCAGCAGCCATGGGACAGGGGAAGAGACCCAGTACTTC.